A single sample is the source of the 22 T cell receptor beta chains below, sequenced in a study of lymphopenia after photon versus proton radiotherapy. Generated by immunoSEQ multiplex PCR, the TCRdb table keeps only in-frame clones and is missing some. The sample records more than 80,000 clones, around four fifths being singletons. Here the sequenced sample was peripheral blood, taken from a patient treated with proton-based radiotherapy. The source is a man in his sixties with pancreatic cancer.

CDR3 in DNA: TGTGCCAGCAGCTCCCGACAGGGGGCGGTAGATACGCAGTATTTT. Translated: CASSSRQGAVDTQYF. The chain links TRBV5-6 to TRBJ2-3, with 10 bases aligning to TRBD1. The CDR3 sequence is 15 residues long. The V gene's germline CDR1 is SGHDT and CDR2 YYEEEE. V dropped 3 bases and J dropped 5; count of bases not matched to a gene: 6.

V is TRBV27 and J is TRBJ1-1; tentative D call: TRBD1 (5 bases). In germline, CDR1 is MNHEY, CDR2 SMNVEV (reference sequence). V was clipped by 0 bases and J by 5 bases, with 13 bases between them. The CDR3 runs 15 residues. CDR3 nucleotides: TGTGCCAGCAGTTTATCTGGGGGGGGGTTGACTGAAGCTTTCTTT. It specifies CASSLSGGGLTEAFF.

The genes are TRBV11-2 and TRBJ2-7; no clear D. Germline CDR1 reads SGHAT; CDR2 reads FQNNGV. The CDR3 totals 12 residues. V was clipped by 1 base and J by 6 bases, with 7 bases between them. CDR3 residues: CASSLGVGEQYF. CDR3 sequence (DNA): TGTGCCAGCAGCTTAGGTGTGGGCGAGCAGTACTTC.

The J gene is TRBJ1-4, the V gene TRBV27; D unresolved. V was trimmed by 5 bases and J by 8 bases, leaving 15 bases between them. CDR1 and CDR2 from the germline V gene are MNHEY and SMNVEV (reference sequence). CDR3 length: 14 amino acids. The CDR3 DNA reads TGTGCCAGCAGTCCGAGGTTGAGAGAGGAAAAACTGTTTTTT. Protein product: CASSPRLREEKLFF.

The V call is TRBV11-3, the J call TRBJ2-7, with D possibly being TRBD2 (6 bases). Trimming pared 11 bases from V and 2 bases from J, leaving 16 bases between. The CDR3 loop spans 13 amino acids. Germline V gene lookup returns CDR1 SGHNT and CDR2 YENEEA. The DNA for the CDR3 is TGTGCCTCTGGGGGGATAGGGCCCTACGAGCAGTACTTC. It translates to CASGGIGPYEQYF.

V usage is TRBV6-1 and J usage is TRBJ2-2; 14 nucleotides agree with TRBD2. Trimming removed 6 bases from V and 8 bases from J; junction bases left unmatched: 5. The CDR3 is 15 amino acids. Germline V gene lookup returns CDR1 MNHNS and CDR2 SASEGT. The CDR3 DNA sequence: TGTGCCAGCAGGGGACTAGCGGGAGTTGCGGGGGAGCTGTTTTTT. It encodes CASRGLAGVAGELFF.

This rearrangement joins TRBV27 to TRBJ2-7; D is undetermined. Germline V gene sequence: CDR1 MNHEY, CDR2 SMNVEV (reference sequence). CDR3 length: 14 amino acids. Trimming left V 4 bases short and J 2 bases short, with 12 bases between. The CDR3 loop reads CASSSRPGPYEQYF. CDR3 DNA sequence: TGTGCCAGCAGTTCCCGACCGGGTCCCTACGAGCAGTACTTC.

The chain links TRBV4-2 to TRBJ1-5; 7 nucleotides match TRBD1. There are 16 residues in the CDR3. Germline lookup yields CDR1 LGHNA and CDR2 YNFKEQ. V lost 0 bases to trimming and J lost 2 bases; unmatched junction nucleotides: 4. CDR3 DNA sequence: TGTGCCAGCAGCCAAGATGGACAGGTTGGCAATCAGCCCCAGCATTTT. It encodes CASSQDGQVGNQPQHF.

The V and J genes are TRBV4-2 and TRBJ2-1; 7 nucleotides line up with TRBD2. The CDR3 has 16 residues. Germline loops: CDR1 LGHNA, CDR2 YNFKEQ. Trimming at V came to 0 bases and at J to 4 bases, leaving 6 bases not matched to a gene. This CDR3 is CASSQDRGERYNEQFF. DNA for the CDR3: TGTGCCAGCAGCCAAGATCGGGGGGAGCGTTACAATGAGCAGTTCTTC.

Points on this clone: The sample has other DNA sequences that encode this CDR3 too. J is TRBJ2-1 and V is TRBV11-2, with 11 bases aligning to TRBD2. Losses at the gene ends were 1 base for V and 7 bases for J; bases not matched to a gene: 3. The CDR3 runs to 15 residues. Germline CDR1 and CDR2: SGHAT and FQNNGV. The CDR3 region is CASSLGSGRANEQFF. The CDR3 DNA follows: TGTGCCAGCAGCTTAGGTAGCGGGAGGGCGAATGAGCAGTTCTTC. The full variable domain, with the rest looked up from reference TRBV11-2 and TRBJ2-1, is EAGVAQSPRYKIIEKRQSVAFWCNPISGHATLYWYQQILGQGPKLLIQFQNNGVVDDSQLPKDRFSAERLKGVDSTLKIQPAKLEDSAVYLCASSLGSGRANEQFFGPGTRLTVL.

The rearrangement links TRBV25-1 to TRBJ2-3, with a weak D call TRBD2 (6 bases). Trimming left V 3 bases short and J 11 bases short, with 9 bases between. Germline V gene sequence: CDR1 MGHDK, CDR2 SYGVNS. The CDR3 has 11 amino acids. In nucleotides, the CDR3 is TGTGCCAGCAGTGAGGCGGGATTGCAGTATTTT. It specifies CASSEAGLQYF.

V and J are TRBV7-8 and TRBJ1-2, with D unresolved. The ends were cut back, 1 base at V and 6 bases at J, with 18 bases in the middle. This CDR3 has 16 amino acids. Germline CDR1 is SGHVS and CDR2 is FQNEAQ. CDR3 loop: CASSLVDSSLMDGYTF. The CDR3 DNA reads TGTGCCAGCAGCTTAGTGGATAGCAGCCTCATGGATGGCTACACCTTC.

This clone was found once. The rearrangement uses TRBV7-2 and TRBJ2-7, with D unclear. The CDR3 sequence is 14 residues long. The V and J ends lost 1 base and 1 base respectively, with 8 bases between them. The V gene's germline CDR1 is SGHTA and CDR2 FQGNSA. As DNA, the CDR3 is TGTGCCAGCAGCTTAGTTAAAAGGTCCTACGAGCAGTACTTC. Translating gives CASSLVKRSYEQYF.

CDR3 loop: CASSYNGGYTF. The CDR3 DNA sequence: TGTGCCAGCAGTTATAACGGAGGCTACACCTTC. The rearrangement links TRBV6-6 to TRBJ1-2; no reliable D call. Germline V gene lookup returns CDR1 MNHNY and CDR2 SVGAGI (reference sequence). Trimming removed 3 bases from V and 8 bases from J, with 7 bases in between. This CDR3 has 11 residues.

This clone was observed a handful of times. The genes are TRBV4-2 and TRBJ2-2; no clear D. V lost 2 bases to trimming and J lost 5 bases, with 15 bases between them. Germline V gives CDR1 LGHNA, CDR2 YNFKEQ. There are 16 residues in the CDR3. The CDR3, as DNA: TGTGCCAGCAGCCAAAACAGCCCGGGTCGGACCGGGGAGCTGTTTTTT. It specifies CASSQNSPGRTGELFF.

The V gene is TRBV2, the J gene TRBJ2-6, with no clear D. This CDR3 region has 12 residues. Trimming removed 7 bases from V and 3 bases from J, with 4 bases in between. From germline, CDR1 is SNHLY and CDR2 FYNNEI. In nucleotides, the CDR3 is TGTGCCAGCACTGGTGGGGCCAACGTCCTGACTTTC. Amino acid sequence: CASTGGANVLTF.

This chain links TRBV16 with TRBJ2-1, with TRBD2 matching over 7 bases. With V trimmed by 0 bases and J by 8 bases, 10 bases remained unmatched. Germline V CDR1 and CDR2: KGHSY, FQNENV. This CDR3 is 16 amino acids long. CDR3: CASSQSGVLADHEQFF. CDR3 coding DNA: TGTGCCAGCAGCCAATCCGGGGTCCTAGCGGATCATGAGCAGTTCTTC. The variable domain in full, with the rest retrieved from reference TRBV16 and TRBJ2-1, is GEEVAQTPKHLVRGEGQKAKLYCAPIKGHSYVFWYQQVLKNEFKFLISFQNENVFDETGMPKERFSAKCLPNSPCSLEIQATKLEDSAVYFCASSQSGVLADHEQFFGPGTRLTVL.

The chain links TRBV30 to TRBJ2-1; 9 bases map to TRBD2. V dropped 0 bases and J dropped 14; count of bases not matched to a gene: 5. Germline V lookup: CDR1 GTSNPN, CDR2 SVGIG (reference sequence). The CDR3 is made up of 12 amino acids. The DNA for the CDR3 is TGTGCCTGGAGTGTACAGGGACTAGCAAAGTTCTTC. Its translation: CAWSVQGLAKFF.

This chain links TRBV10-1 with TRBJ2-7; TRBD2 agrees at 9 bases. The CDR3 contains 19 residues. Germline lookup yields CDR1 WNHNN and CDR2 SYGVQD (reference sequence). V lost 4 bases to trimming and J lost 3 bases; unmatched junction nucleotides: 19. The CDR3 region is CASSGSSGETQSRGYEQYF. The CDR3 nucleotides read TGCGCCAGCAGTGGCTCTAGCGGGGAAACCCAAAGTCGGGGCTACGAGCAGTACTTC.

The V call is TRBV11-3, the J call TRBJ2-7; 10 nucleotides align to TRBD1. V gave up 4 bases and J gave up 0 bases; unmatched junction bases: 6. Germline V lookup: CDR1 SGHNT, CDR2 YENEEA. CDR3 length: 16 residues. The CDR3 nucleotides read TGTGCCAGCAGCTACGCGGGGACAGGGGTCTCCTACGAGCAGTACTTC. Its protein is CASSYAGTGVSYEQYF.

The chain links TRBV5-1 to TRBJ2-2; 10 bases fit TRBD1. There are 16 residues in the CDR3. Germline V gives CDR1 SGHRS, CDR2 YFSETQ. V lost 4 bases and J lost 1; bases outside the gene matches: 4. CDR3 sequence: CASSIGTGVNTGELFF. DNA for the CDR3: TGCGCCAGCAGCATCGGGACAGGGGTGAACACCGGGGAGCTGTTTTTT. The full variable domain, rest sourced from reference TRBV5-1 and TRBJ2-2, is KAGVTQTPRYLIKTRGQQVTLSCSPISGHRSVSWYQQTPGQGLQFLFEYFSETQRNKGNFPGRFSGRQFSNSRSEMNVSTLELGDSALYLCASSIGTGVNTGELFFGEGSRLTVL.

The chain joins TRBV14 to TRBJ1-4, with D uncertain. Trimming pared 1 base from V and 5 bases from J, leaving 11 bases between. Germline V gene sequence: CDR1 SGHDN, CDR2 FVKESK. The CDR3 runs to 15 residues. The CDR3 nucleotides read TGTGCCAGCAGCCAAGTACGTGGGGTGAATGAAAAACTGTTTTTT. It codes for CASSQVRGVNEKLFF. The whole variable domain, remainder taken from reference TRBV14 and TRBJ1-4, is EAGVTQFPSHSVIEKGQTVTLRCDPISGHDNLYWYRRVMGKEIKFLLHFVKESKQDESGMPNNRFLAERTGGTYSTLKVQPAELEDSGVYFCASSQVRGVNEKLFFGSGTQLSVL.